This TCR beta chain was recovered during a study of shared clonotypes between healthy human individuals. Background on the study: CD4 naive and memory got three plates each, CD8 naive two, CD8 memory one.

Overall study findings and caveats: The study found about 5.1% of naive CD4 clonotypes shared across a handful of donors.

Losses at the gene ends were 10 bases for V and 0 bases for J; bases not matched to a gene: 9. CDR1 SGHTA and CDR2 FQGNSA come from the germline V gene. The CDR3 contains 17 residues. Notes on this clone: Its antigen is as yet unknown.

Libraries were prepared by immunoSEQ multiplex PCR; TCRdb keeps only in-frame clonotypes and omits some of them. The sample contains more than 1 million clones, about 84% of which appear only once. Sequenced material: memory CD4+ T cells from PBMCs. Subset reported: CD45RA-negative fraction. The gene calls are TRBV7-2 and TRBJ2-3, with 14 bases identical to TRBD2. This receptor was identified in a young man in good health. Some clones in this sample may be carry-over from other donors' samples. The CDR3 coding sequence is TGTGCCATCGATGGACTAGCGGGAGGCCGGAGCACAGATACGCAGTATTTT. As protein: CAIDGLAGGRSTDTQYF.